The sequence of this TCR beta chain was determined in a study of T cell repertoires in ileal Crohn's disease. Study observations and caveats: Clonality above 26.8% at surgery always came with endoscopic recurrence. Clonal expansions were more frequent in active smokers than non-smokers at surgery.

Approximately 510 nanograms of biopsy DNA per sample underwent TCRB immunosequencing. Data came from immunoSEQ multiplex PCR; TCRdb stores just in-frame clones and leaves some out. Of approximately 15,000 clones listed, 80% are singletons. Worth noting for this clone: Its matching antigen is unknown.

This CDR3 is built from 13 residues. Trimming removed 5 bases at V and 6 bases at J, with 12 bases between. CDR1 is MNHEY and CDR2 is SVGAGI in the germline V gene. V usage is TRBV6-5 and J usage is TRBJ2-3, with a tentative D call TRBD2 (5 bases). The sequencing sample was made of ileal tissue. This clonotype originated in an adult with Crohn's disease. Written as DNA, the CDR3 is TGTGCCAGCAGTAGATCGGGGTTCGATACGCAGTATTTT. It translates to CASSRSGFDTQYF.